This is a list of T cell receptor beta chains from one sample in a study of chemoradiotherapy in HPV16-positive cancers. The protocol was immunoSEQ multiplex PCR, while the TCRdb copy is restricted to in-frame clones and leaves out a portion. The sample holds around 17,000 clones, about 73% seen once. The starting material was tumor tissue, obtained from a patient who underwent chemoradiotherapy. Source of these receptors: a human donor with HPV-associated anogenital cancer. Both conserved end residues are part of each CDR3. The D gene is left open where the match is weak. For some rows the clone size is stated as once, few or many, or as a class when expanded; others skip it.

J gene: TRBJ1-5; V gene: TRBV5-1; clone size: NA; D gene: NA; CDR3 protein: CASSLAGGSNQPQHF; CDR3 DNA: TGCGCCAGCAGCTTGGCCGGGGGATCTAATCAGCCCCAGCATTTT
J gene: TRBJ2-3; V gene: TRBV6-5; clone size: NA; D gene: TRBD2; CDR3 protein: CASRRGVRDTQYF; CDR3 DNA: TGTGCCAGCAGACGGGGGGTAAGGGATACGCAGTATTTT
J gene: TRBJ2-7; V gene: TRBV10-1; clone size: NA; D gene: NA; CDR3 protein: CASSEGLSGYEQYF; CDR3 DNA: TGCGCCAGCAGTGAGGGCCTATCGGGCTACGAGCAGTACTTC
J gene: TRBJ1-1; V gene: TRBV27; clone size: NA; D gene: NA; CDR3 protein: CASSSGRGDTEAFF; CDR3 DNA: TGTGCCAGCAGCTCGGGACGAGGGGACACTGAAGCTTTCTTT
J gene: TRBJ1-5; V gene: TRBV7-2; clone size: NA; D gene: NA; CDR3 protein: CASSSNAGQPQHF; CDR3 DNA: TGTGCCAGCAGCTCAAACGCGGGGCAGCCCCAGCATTTT
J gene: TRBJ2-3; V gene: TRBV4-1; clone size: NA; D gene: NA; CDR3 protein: CAGSQAPAESGTDTQYF; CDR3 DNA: TGCGCCGGCAGCCAAGCTCCCGCCGAGTCAGGCACAGATACGCAGTATTTT
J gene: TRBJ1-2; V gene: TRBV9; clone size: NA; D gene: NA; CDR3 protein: CASSAPGASYGYTF; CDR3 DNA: TGTGCCAGCAGCGCCCCCGGGGCGTCCTATGGCTACACCTTC
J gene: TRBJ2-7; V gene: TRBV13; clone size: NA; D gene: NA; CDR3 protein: CASSQGQYSYEQYF; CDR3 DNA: TGTGCCAGCAGCCAAGGACAGTACTCCTACGAGCAGTACTTC
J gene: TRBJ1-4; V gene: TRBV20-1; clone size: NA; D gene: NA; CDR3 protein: CSASYDEKLFF; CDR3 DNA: TGCAGTGCTAGTTACGACGAAAAACTGTTTTTT
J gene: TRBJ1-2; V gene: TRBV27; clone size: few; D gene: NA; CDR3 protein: CASSPQGYGYTF; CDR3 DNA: TGTGCCAGCAGTCCACAGGGCTATGGCTACACCTTC
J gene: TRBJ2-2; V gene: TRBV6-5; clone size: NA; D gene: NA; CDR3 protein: CASTQLPQTGELFF; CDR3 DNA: TGTGCCAGCACCCAACTTCCGCAGACCGGGGAGCTGTTTTTT
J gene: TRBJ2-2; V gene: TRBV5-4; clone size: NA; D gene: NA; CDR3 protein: CASSLTNTGELFF; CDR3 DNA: TGTGCCAGCAGCCTAACGAACACCGGGGAGCTGTTTTTT
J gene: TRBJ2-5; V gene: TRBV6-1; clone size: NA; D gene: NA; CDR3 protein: CASGRETQYF; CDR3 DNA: TGTGCCAGCGGGAGAGAGACCCAGTACTTC
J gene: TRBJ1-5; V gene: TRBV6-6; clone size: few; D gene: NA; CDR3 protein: CASSYSGSNQPQHF; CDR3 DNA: TGTGCCAGCAGTTACTCAGGCAGCAATCAGCCCCAGCATTTT